This is a list of T cell receptor beta chains from one sample in a study of OX40 agonist ivuxolimab in advanced cancers. Some clones are missing from TCRdb's copy, which holds only in-frame ones; the method was immunoSEQ multiplex PCR. This table has 95,000 to 150,000 clones, about 93% appearing once. The sequenced sample was CD4+ or CD8+ T cells sorted from blood, obtained in a trial of the OX40 agonist ivuxolimab. The receptors were sampled from an adult with an advanced solid tumor such as melanoma, head and neck, liver or kidney cancer. Each CDR3 is given with its conserved first and last residue. The D gene is left open where the match is weak. For some rows the clone size is stated as once, few or many, or as a class when expanded; others skip it.

D gene	clone size	V gene	J gene	CDR3 protein
-	-	TRBV15	TRBJ2-2	CATSMSGQTGTGELFF
-	-	TRBV15	TRBJ1-2	CATSRDPFSGYTF
TRBD1	-	TRBV6-5	TRBJ1-1	CASSSDRGQRTEAFF
-	-	TRBV15	TRBJ2-3	CATSRAGTASLDTQYF
TRBD2	-	TRBV9	TRBJ2-4	CASSAGTSPYNIQYF
-	-	TRBV28	TRBJ2-5	CASSFNPSGLQETQYF
-	-	TRBV10-1	TRBJ2-7	CASSVAGADEQYF
TRBD1	-	TRBV5-1	TRBJ2-3	CASSSDRGLSTDTQYF
-	-	TRBV13	TRBJ2-3	CASSLAGVTDTQYF
-	-	TRBV19	TRBJ1-6	CASSIAGINSPLHF
TRBD2	-	TRBV5-4	TRBJ2-5	CASSLGGSARRETQYF
-	-	TRBV6-5	TRBJ2-7	CASSSPRDGVYGQYF
TRBD1	-	TRBV6-1	TRBJ1-2	CASSDRGRGGYTF
TRBD1	few	TRBV11-2	TRBJ1-5	CASSPTGAPQHF
-	-	TRBV27	TRBJ1-2	CASRGTGRGGYTF
TRBD2	-	TRBV7-9	TRBJ2-5	CASSSGLAGGETQYF
-	-	TRBV29-1	TRBJ2-1	CSAKHDPYNEQFF
TRBD1	-	TRBV5-1	TRBJ2-4	CASSLDRGVTKNIQYF
-	-	TRBV6-1	TRBJ2-1	CASSEWNEQFF
-	few	TRBV27	TRBJ1-3	CASSLSYGAGNTIYF
-	-	TRBV7-8	TRBJ2-7	CASSLGLGAAPSYEQYF
-	-	TRBV9	TRBJ1-1	CASSGGQSEAFF
-	few	TRBV2	TRBJ1-1	CASKRPNTEAFF
-	-	TRBV27	TRBJ2-7	CASRVGAGSPLSYEQYF
TRBD1	-	TRBV14	TRBJ1-6	CASSQWATGSSSYNSPLHF
TRBD2	-	TRBV7-8	TRBJ2-1	CASSPVSSSGRHNEQFF
-	-	TRBV4-2	TRBJ1-2	CASSQEAGLSYTF
-	-	TRBV4-1	TRBJ2-5	CASSQMTGGNQETQYF
-	-	TRBV7-3	TRBJ2-5	CASSSSPAETQYF
-	-	TRBV19	TRBJ2-6	CASSIGGTGANVLTF
TRBD1	-	TRBV19	TRBJ1-5	CASMQRQGSQPQHF
-	-	TRBV20-1	TRBJ2-7	CSASAYEQYF
-	-	TRBV6-5	TRBJ2-7	CASGRGGEQYF
-	-	TRBV5-1	TRBJ1-4	CASSKASTNEKLFF
-	-	TRBV28	TRBJ2-2	CASSGVGPGAGELFF
-	-	TRBV7-2	TRBJ1-2	CASSLDRANYGYTF
-	-	TRBV5-5	TRBJ2-7	CASSLGGKLREEQYF
-	few	TRBV18	TRBJ2-7	CASSDDSFYEQYF
-	-	TRBV6-5	TRBJ1-6	CASSYTRGTGDSPLHF
-	-	TRBV5-1	TRBJ2-2	CASSFATGPTTGELFF
-	-	TRBV18	TRBJ1-5	CASSPRGGGEYSNQPQHF
-	-	TRBV7-9	TRBJ2-1	CASSLEGGLQPYEQFF
TRBD2	-	TRBV9	TRBJ2-3	CASSVDIAGGRDTDTQYF
-	-	TRBV6-1	TRBJ2-3	CASSEASGSTDTQYF
-	once	TRBV11-2	TRBJ2-3	CASSLERSGTDTQYF
-	-	TRBV5-6	TRBJ1-6	CASTLRGTGNSPLHF